The sequence of this TCR beta chain was determined in a study of blood T cell repertoires in COVID-19. CDR1 and CDR2 from the germline V gene are SNHLY and FYNNEI. The V segment lost 9 bases and the J segment 7 bases; nucleotides outside the gene matches: 8. The CDR3 sequence is 13 residues long. Assay used: immunoSEQ multiplex PCR; TCRdb lists only in-frame clones, some missing. This table has some 450,000 clones, 70% to 90% appearing once. This sequence was found in a man younger than 35 with COVID-19, enrolled during active disease. What was sequenced was peripheral blood. This chain uses TRBV2 with TRBJ1-4, with TRBD1 matching over 7 bases. The CDR3 protein is CARRQGSSEKLFF. The DNA for the CDR3 is TGTGCCAGACGACAGGGTTCCAGTGAAAAACTGTTTTTT. Together with reference TRBV2 and TRBJ1-4, the CDR3 gives the full variable domain: EPEVTQTPSHQVTQMGQEVILRCVPISNHLYFYWYRQILGQKVEFLVSFYNNEISEKSEIFDDQFSVERPDGSNFTLKIRSTKLEDSAMYFCARRQGSSEKLFFGSGTQLSVL.